Below are 17 T cell receptor beta chains sequenced from a single sample in a study of cytomegalovirus exposure and HLA in healthy donors (dated by TCRdb to 2015 to 2018). Library preparation used the immunoSEQ multiplex PCR assay. For the multiplex PCR, a mixture combining 60 forward primers for TCR Vbeta segments and 13 reverse primers for TCR Jbeta segments was used. TCRdb stores this immuneACCESS table with in-frame sequences only. Part of the clones is absent; in the studies checked, under half of the shortfall reflects unresolved V genes, and no reason is known for the rest. Counted in this sample were approximately 140,000 clones; approximately 80% of them appeared once. Around 3.9% of the sample rests with the top ten. Specimen: PBMCs. These TCRs come from a man in his forties in good health and CMV-seropositive.

This sequence joins TRBV4-3 and TRBJ1-2; a weak D match, TRBD1 (6 bases). In germline, CDR1 is LGHNA, CDR2 YSLEER. The length of the CDR3 is 14 residues. V dropped 4 bases and J dropped 4 bases, with 13 bases sitting between them. The CDR3 region is CASSPQGLGYGYTF. CDR3 bases: TGCGCCAGCAGCCCACAGGGATTGGGCTATGGCTACACCTTC.

This sequence joins TRBV7-2 and TRBJ2-7, with D unresolved. The CDR3 is made up of 13 amino acids. Germline assignment: CDR1 SGHTA and CDR2 FQGNSA. Trimming stripped 2 bases from V and 3 bases from J, with 8 bases between. CDR3 coding DNA: TGTGCCAGCAGCTTAAACAGAGACTACGAGCAGTACTTC. It codes for CASSLNRDYEQYF.

The chain has TRBV10-3 and TRBJ1-5; 7 bases are a match to TRBD1. Germline V gene sequence: CDR1 ENHRY, CDR2 SYGVKD. Trimming at V came to 5 bases and at J to 4 bases, leaving 5 bases not matched to a gene. This CDR3 comprises 14 residues. CDR3 in amino acids: CAISPGTANQPQHF. CDR3 sequence (DNA): TGTGCCATCAGTCCCGGGACAGCTAATCAGCCCCAGCATTTT.

This rearrangement joins TRBV5-6 to TRBJ2-4, with 7 bases aligning to TRBD1. This CDR3 comprises 15 residues. Germline V gives CDR1 SGHDT, CDR2 YYEEEE. Trimming at V came to 0 bases and at J to 6 bases, leaving 6 bases not matched to a gene. In DNA, the CDR3 is TGTGCCAGCAGCTTGGTTCTCCCAGGGGGAAACATTCAGTACTTC. It yields the protein CASSLVLPGGNIQYF.

J is TRBJ2-7 and V is TRBV7-8; D is perhaps TRBD2 (6 bases). From germline, CDR1 is SGHVS and CDR2 FQNEAQ. The V and J ends lost 6 bases and 5 bases respectively, with 17 bases between them. The CDR3 is made up of 14 amino acids. CDR3 sequence reads: CASSPPGLGDEQYF. For the CDR3, the DNA is TGTGCCAGCAGTCCTCCGGGACTGGGGGACGAGCAGTACTTC.

The chain employs TRBV2 and TRBJ2-7; D call uncertain. Trimming removed 6 bases from V and 4 bases from J, with 7 bases in between. Germline assignment: CDR1 SNHLY and CDR2 FYNNEI. This CDR3 is 11 amino acids long. The CDR3 nucleotides read TGTGCCAGCAGCCGACTGTACGAGCAGTACTTC. This translates into CASSRLYEQYF.

This clone occurred a few times. The gene calls are TRBV27 and TRBJ1-2; 8 nucleotides agree with TRBD1. Germline trimming cut 5 bases from V and 4 bases from J; bases unmatched to any gene: 3. The CDR3 length is 13 residues. Germline CDR1 is MNHEY and CDR2 is SMNVEV (reference sequence). This CDR3 is CASSRTGSYGYTF. The CDR3, as DNA: TGTGCCAGCAGTCGGACAGGGAGCTATGGCTACACCTTC.

This clone was recorded a few times. Other DNA sequences within the sample encode an identical CDR3. The rearrangement uses TRBV28 and TRBJ2-2; D not certain. Trimming stripped 5 bases from V and 4 bases from J, with 8 bases between. The V gene's germline CDR1 is MDHEN and CDR2 SYDVKM. This CDR3 has 13 residues. CDR3 in amino acids: CASSLRGTGELFF. In DNA, the CDR3 is TGTGCCAGCAGTCTTCGAGGCACCGGGGAGCTGTTTTTT.

The CDR3 sequence: CASSPQGTSYNEQFF. CDR3 DNA sequence: TGTGCCAGCTCACCTCAGGGGACCTCCTACAATGAGCAGTTCTTC. The chain combines TRBV18 with TRBJ2-1, with D possibly matching TRBD1 (6 bases). The CDR3 is made up of 15 amino acids. Germline V gives CDR1 KGHSH, CDR2 LQKENI. V dropped 3 bases and J dropped 0 bases, with 9 bases sitting between them.

J is TRBJ1-4 and V is TRBV30; 7 nucleotides align to TRBD1. There are 16 residues in the CDR3. V shed 1 base, J shed 4 bases, and the junction held 9 bases outside the gene matches. Per the germline V gene, CDR1 is GTSNPN and CDR2 is SVGIG (reference sequence). As DNA, the CDR3 is TGTGCCTGGAGTGCTTCTCCCGGGACAGTTAATGAAAAACTGTTTTTT. Amino acids: CAWSASPGTVNEKLFF.

As to this clone: The germline gene is not matched at one end of the junction; a read error may be the cause. V is TRBV7-9 and J is TRBJ1-4, with D possibly TRBD1 on 6 matching bases. This CDR3 has 14 amino acids. Germline V CDR1 and CDR2: SEHNR, FQNEAQ (reference sequence). The CDR3 region is CSSSWTANNEKLFF. In DNA, the CDR3 is TGTTCCAGCAGCTGGACAGCAAATAATGAAAAACTGTTTTTT.

The rearrangement links TRBV19 to TRBJ2-1; 8 bases match TRBD1. The CDR3 is 17 amino acids. V trimming: 4 bases; J trimming: 8 bases; junction bases outside the gene matches: 16. Germline loops: CDR1 LNHDA, CDR2 SQIVND (reference sequence). DNA of the CDR3: TGTGCCAGTAGTAAAACCGGGACAGGTTCAGGTTTTGATGAGCAGTTCTTC. Protein product: CASSKTGTGSGFDEQFF. The complete variable domain, with remaining parts taken from reference TRBV19 and TRBJ2-1, reads DGGITQSPKYLFRKEGQNVTLSCEQNLNHDAMYWYRQDPGQGLRLIYYSQIVNDFQKGDIAEGYSVSREKKESFPLTVTSAQKNPTAFYLCASSKTGTGSGFDEQFFGPGTRLTVL.

The chain is built from TRBV5-4 and TRBJ2-1; 12 bases are a match to TRBD2. Per germline, CDR1 SGHNT and CDR2 YYREEE (reference sequence). V lost 6 bases, J lost 14 bases, and 12 bases stayed unmatched. The CDR3 has 14 amino acids. The CDR3 spells CASTPSTSGGQKFF. The CDR3 region has the DNA TGTGCCAGCACCCCTTCGACTAGCGGGGGTCAGAAGTTCTTC.

The V gene is TRBV5-6, the J gene TRBJ1-5; D might be TRBD1 (5 bases). V was clipped by 4 bases and J by 7 bases, with 21 bases between them. The germline V gene encodes CDR1 SGHDT and CDR2 YYEEEE. The CDR3 runs 16 residues. CDR3 bases: TGTGCCAGCAGCCCGTGGTTGGGGGGGGGAGGCCAGCCCCAGCATTTT. Protein sequence: CASSPWLGGGGQPQHF.

The chain couples TRBV7-9 to TRBJ1-2; D remains unclear. Looked up from germline, CDR1 is SEHNR and CDR2 is FQNEAQ (reference sequence). V was shortened by 1 base and J by 8 bases, with 17 bases between the two germline ends. The length of the CDR3 is 15 residues. The CDR3 region is CASSLEAPVGEGYTF. For the CDR3, the DNA is TGTGCCAGCAGCTTAGAAGCCCCAGTGGGAGAAGGCTACACCTTC.

The chain carries TRBV5-6 and TRBJ2-7; 10 bases map to TRBD1. CDR1 is SGHDT, CDR2 YYEEEE, per germline. CDR3 length: 15 residues. The junction had 6 bases not matched to a gene; V was cut back by 4 bases and J by 2 bases. As DNA, the CDR3 is TGTGCCAGCAGCCGGGGACAGGGGAGGGCCTACGAGCAGTACTTC. This translates into CASSRGQGRAYEQYF. Supplemented by reference TRBV5-6 and TRBJ2-7, the full variable domain reads DAGVTQSPTHLIKTRGQQVTLRCSPKSGHDTVSWYQQALGQGPQFIFQYYEEEERQRGNFPDRFSGHQFPNYSSELNVNALLLGDSALYLCASSRGQGRAYEQYFGPGTRLTVT.

This chain connects TRBV4-3 to TRBJ1-5, with D uncertain. From germline, CDR1 is LGHNA and CDR2 YSLEER. The CDR3 is 19 amino acids. Trimming took off 2 bases at V and 3 bases at J, with 23 bases between the two ends. The CDR3 region has the DNA TGCGCCAGCAGCCAACCTCCCTTCCGGGTCGGCGGAGCCAATCAGCCCCAGCATTTT. Protein product: CASSQPPFRVGGANQPQHF.